This T cell receptor beta chain was sequenced in a study of blood T cell repertoires in COVID-19. CDR3 length: 14 amino acids. Trimming removed 8 bases at V and 0 bases at J, with 10 bases between. Looked up from germline, CDR1 is PRHDT and CDR2 is FYEKMQ (reference sequence). Some clones are missing from TCRdb's copy, which holds only in-frame ones; the method was immunoSEQ multiplex PCR. The sample carries about 300,000 clones, 89% recorded once. The source is a woman aged 45 to 65 who had been exposed to COVID-19. The sample consisted of PBMCs or T cells enriched from blood (not recorded which). This chain links TRBV13 with TRBJ2-2, with D possibly being TRBD1 (6 bases). The CDR3 here is CASQGRSNTGELFF. The CDR3 nucleotides are TGTGCCAGCCAGGGGAGATCGAACACCGGGGAGCTGTTTTTT.